The 29 T cell receptor beta chains below all came from one sample that was sequenced in a study of T cells after yellow fever vaccination (dated by TCRdb to 2018 to 2020). Explained via the paper, the treatment or condition label denotes: live attenuated yellow fever vaccine strain. The library was made by 5' RACE. Sequenced using an Illumina HiSeq 2500. TCRdb took the public reads, trimmed them with fastp at Q25, ran MiXCR for clone calling and kept in-frame beta chains. Each CDR3 protein gets just one entry, which takes the most common genes and DNA from the rows behind it. Here the sample has more than 250,000 distinct CDR3 sequences; approximately 7% occur a single time. The top ten hold 18% of the sample. Sequences were derived from PBMCs, sampled around 45 days after the first yellow fever vaccination. The receptor source for this set is a young man who received the YFV17D yellow fever vaccine.

This clonotype has at least ten counts. CDR3: CASSLARLGTGELFF. CDR3 coding DNA: TGTGCCAGCAGCTTAGCTAGGCTGGGCACCGGGGAGCTGTTTTTT. V gene TRBV7-8 combines with J gene TRBJ2-2, with D hard to call. V shed 0 bases and J shed 4 bases, with 9 bases lying between them. Germline V gives CDR1 SGHVS, CDR2 FQNEAQ. This CDR3 contains 15 residues.

This clonotype was recorded a few times. The chain uses TRBV11-2 and TRBJ2-7; TRBD1 might be the D (5 bases). This CDR3 comprises 13 residues. The germline V gene has CDR1 SGHAT and CDR2 FQNNGV. Trimming cost V 1 base and J 6 bases, with 10 bases left between them. DNA for the CDR3: TGTGCCAGCAGCTTAGGGGCAGGGTTCGAGCAGTACGTC. It translates to CASSLGAGFEQYV.

This clonotype was observed many times. The chain combines TRBV7-6 with TRBJ1-1, with D perhaps matching TRBD1 (6 bases). V was clipped by 5 bases and J by 8 bases, with 15 bases between them. The length of the CDR3 is 13 residues. Germline values: CDR1 SGHVS, CDR2 FNYEAQ. For the CDR3, the DNA is TGTGCCAGCAGCGTACAAACAGGGACCGAAGCTTTCTTT. Its translation is CASSVQTGTEAFF.

The chain carries TRBV20-1 and TRBJ2-1; D possibly corresponds to TRBD1 (6 bases). The CDR3 is made up of 16 amino acids. The germline CDR1 and CDR2 sequences are DFQATT and SNEGSKA (reference sequence). Between the trimmed V and J ends, which lost 1 base and 3 bases, there was a span of 16 bases. As DNA, the CDR3 is TGCAGTGCTAGAGGATTACAGGGAAGGGGCTACAATGAGCAGTTCTTC. As protein: CSARGLQGRGYNEQFF.

The chain combines TRBV18 with TRBJ1-5; TRBD1 is a possible D gene (6 bases). In germline, CDR1 is KGHSH, CDR2 LQKENI. V was clipped by 3 bases and J by 2 bases, with 8 bases between them. This CDR3 comprises 14 residues. CDR3 nucleotides: TGTGCCAGCTCACCCAGACAGGGCAATCAGCCCCAGCATTTT. Residues: CASSPRQGNQPQHF.

Comment on this clonotype: With a much larger clone just one base away, this may be a read error. No conserved phenylalanine or tryptophan is present at the end of the CDR3, so a read error is the likely explanation. This rearrangement joins TRBV5-1 to TRBJ2-5; possibly TRBD1 or TRBD2 for D (5 bases each). This CDR3 spans 16 amino acids. From germline, CDR1 is SGHRS and CDR2 YFSETQ. V was trimmed by 6 bases and J by 5 bases, leaving 23 bases between them. The CDR3 here is CASNDQGSGWGETQYY. CDR3 DNA sequence: TGCGCCAGCAACGATCAAGGGTCGGGTTGGGGGGAGACCCAGTACTAC.

This clonotype was found a few times. The chain joins TRBV24-1 to TRBJ2-1, with no clear D. Per the germline V gene, CDR1 is KGHDR and CDR2 is SFDVKD. V lost 3 bases and J 4 bases, leaving 9 bases between the germline ends. The CDR3 covers 14 residues. The CDR3 nucleotides are TGTGCCACCAGTGATACAACTCGTTACAATGAGCAGTTCTTC. As protein: CATSDTTRYNEQFF.

The chain employs TRBV21-1 and TRBJ1-6; no DNA check was done on the table's D call, TRBD1. TRBV21-1 is a pseudogene segment. CDR3 length: 21 residues. The CDR3 region has the DNA TGTGCCAGCAGCAAAGCGCGACAGGGGACATTAGCCGTCTCCTATAATTCACCCCTCCACTTT. It is translated as CASSKARQGTLAVSYNSPLHF.

This clonotype was picked up a small number of times. The V gene is TRBV20-1, the J gene TRBJ2-1; no clear D. The CDR3 length is 11 residues. V was clipped by 5 bases and J by 4 bases, with 6 bases between them. Germline V gene data show CDR1 as DFQATT and CDR2 as SNEGSKA (reference sequence). CDR3 coding DNA: TGCAGTGCTGAGTTATACAATGAGCAGTTCTTC. Translation gives CSAELYNEQFF.

This clonotype has more than one count but fewer than ten. The rearrangement joins TRBV19 to TRBJ2-2, with a possible D match to TRBD2 (5 bases). Germline V gives CDR1 LNHDA, CDR2 SQIVND (reference sequence). The CDR3 is made up of 12 amino acids. With 4 bases removed from V and 6 bases from J, the gap between germline ends came to 6 bases. The CDR3 DNA follows: TGTGCCAGTAGTACCGGGGCCGGGGAGCTGTTTTTT. This codes for CASSTGAGELFF.

This clonotype was observed a few times. The chain recombines TRBV6-2 or TRBV6-3 with TRBJ1-5, with D perhaps TRBD1 (6 bases). CDR1 MNHEY and CDR2 SVGEGT come from the germline V gene. CDR3 length equals 14 residues. The V end was cut by 2 bases, the J end by 4 bases, with 9 bases between. In DNA form, the CDR3 reads TGTGCCAGCAGTTACCAACAGGGTAATCAGCCCCAGCATTTT. It yields the protein CASSYQQGNQPQHF.

This clonotype was recorded a few times. This sequence joins TRBV6-2 or TRBV6-3 and TRBJ2-2, with a weak D call TRBD2 (7 bases). V was pared by 8 bases and J by 6 bases, with 16 bases between. CDR3 length: 14 amino acids. Germline assignment: CDR1 MNHEY and CDR2 SVGEGT. The CDR3 DNA is TGTGCCAGCCAGAAGGGGGGGACGTCCGGGGAGCTGTTTTTT. Its translation is CASQKGGTSGELFF.

This clonotype was picked up many times. The rearrangement joins TRBV12-3 or TRBV12-4 to TRBJ2-5; D not resolved. The CDR3 spans 15 residues. V was clipped by 7 bases and J by 5 bases, with 20 bases between them. CDR3 loop: CASTAAQVVMETQYF. The CDR3 DNA reads TGTGCCAGCACCGCCGCGCAGGTGGTTATGGAGACCCAGTACTTC.

This clonotype turned up a few times. The CDR3 protein is CSVQRGNSYEQYF. In nucleotides, the CDR3 is TGCAGCGTTCAGCGGGGAAACTCCTACGAGCAGTACTTC. This chain connects TRBV29-1 to TRBJ2-7; 7 bases agree with TRBD2. The CDR3 has 13 amino acids. Germline V gives CDR1 SQVTM, CDR2 ANQGSEA. The V and J ends lost 5 bases and 0 bases, in that order; junction bases with no gene match: 4.

This rearrangement joins TRBV10-3 to TRBJ1-1; TRBD1 aligns across 8 bases. The CDR3 loop spans 15 amino acids. The germline CDR1 and CDR2 sequences are ENHRY and SYGVKD. The V segment lost 4 bases and the J segment 1 base; nucleotides outside the gene matches: 5. The CDR3 DNA is TGTGCCATCAGTGTAAGAACAGGGGGGAACACTGAAGCTTTCTTT. Translating it yields CAISVRTGGNTEAFF.

This clonotype was found a few times. The chain couples TRBV29-1 to TRBJ1-1, with a tentative D call TRBD1 (6 bases). The CDR3 has 11 residues. CDR1 SQVTM and CDR2 ANQGSEA come from the germline V gene. The V and J ends lost 5 bases and 11 bases respectively, with 15 bases between them. CDR3: CSVYARGNAFF. CDR3 coding DNA: TGCAGCGTTTACGCAAGGGGGAACGCTTTCTTT.

V and J are TRBV6-1 and TRBJ2-3; D gene unclear. V was cut by 7 bases and J by 6 bases, with 26 bases left in between. The CDR3 runs to 17 residues. The germline gives CDR1 MNHNS, CDR2 SASEGT. The CDR3 spells CASKAPPILGFDDTQYF. The CDR3 region has the DNA TGTGCCAGCAAAGCGCCACCTATCCTGGGATTCGACGATACGCAGTATTTT.

The chain combines TRBV4-2 with TRBJ1-4; D perhaps matches TRBD1 (6 bases). CDR3 length: 15 residues. Germline V CDR1 and CDR2: LGHNA, YNFKEQ. Deletions cut 4 bases from V and 7 bases from J, with 16 bases between. For the CDR3, the DNA is TGTGCCAGCAGCCCGAACCAGGGACACGGTGAAAAACTGTTTTTT. Protein: CASSPNQGHGEKLFF.

The genes are TRBV20-1 and TRBJ1-1; D call uncertain. V was clipped by 8 bases and J by 1 base, with 8 bases between them. This CDR3 has 11 residues. Germline assignment: CDR1 DFQATT and CDR2 SNEGSKA (reference sequence). CDR3 residues: CSQRTNTEAFF. The CDR3 coding sequence is TGCAGTCAACGGACGAACACTGAAGCTTTCTTT.

The rearrangement links TRBV20-1 to TRBJ2-7; 8 bases line up with TRBD1. CDR1 DFQATT and CDR2 SNEGSKA come from the germline V gene (reference sequence). V was pared by 4 bases and J by 6 bases, with 8 bases of the junction left unmatched. The CDR3 is 13 residues long. The CDR3 sequence is CSANSDRGVEQYF. The CDR3 region has the DNA TGCAGTGCTAACTCCGACAGGGGTGTCGAGCAGTACTTC.

This clonotype was seen a few times. V gene TRBV5-1 combines with J gene TRBJ1-1; unclear D gene. The germline CDR1 and CDR2 sequences are SGHRS and YFSETQ. Trimming left V 4 bases short and J 4 bases short, with 11 bases between. The CDR3 is made up of 13 amino acids. Here the CDR3 reads CASSRTAATEAFF. The CDR3 DNA sequence: TGCGCCAGCAGCAGGACGGCGGCCACTGAAGCTTTCTTT.

The V and J genes are TRBV23-1 and TRBJ1-5; D remains ambiguous. TRBV23-1 is annotated as an ORF whose role is uncertain. The CDR3 extends over 20 amino acids. V was trimmed by 4 bases and J by 0 bases, leaving 25 bases between them. CDR3 nucleotide sequence: TGCGCCAGCAGTCTCTCTCCTAACAGAAACCTAGGACGTAGCAATCAGCCCCAGCATTTT. Translation: CASSLSPNRNLGRSNQPQHF.

The V and J genes are TRBV27 and TRBJ2-1; TRBD2 is a possible D gene (5 bases). V was shortened by 6 bases and J by 13 bases, with 28 bases between the two germline ends. The germline V gene encodes CDR1 MNHEY and CDR2 SMNVEV (reference sequence). This CDR3 has 16 residues. The CDR3 loop is CASSPRTSYRIRVQFF. CDR3 DNA sequence: TGTGCCAGCAGCCCCAGGACTTCCTACCGAATCCGGGTACAGTTCTTC.

This clonotype was seen a handful of times. This rearrangement joins TRBV7-9 to TRBJ2-1; D is undetermined. V lost 4 bases and J lost 5, with 9 bases in between. The CDR3 runs to 13 residues. CDR1 is SEHNR and CDR2 is FQNEAQ in the germline V gene (reference sequence). The CDR3 region has the DNA TGTGCCAGCAGCTCAAGCGTTAACAATGAGCAGTTCTTC. It translates to CASSSSVNNEQFF.

The chain carries TRBV11-2 and TRBJ1-1, with D unresolved. Germline V lookup: CDR1 SGHAT, CDR2 FQNNGV. The length of the CDR3 is 17 residues. V was cut by 5 bases and J by 3 bases, with 22 bases left in between. The CDR3 protein is CASSPLRHSVGDTEAFF. The CDR3 bases are TGTGCCAGCAGCCCCCTACGCCACTCGGTCGGGGACACTGAAGCTTTCTTT.

The chain carries TRBV5-1 and TRBJ2-6; D is perhaps TRBD2 (6 bases). The V end lost 3 bases, the J end lost 0 bases, and 13 bases lay between the germline ends. The CDR3 sequence is 17 residues long. The germline V gene has CDR1 SGHRS and CDR2 YFSETQ. CDR3 region: CASSSAGISSGANVLTF. The DNA of the CDR3 is TGCGCCAGCAGCTCGGCGGGGATTTCCTCTGGGGCCAACGTCCTGACTTTC.

This sequence joins TRBV5-1 and TRBJ1-1; D may be TRBD1 (5 bases). The germline V gene encodes CDR1 SGHRS and CDR2 YFSETQ. V lost 2 bases and J 0 bases, leaving 11 bases between the germline ends. There are 15 residues in the CDR3. CDR3 nucleotide sequence: TGCGCCAGCAGCTTAAATTGGGGGATGAACACTGAAGCTTTCTTT. This encodes CASSLNWGMNTEAFF.

This clonotype was seen a few times. The rearrangement links TRBV7-3 to TRBJ1-2; D is undetermined. The V gene lost 1 base and the J gene lost 6 bases, with 9 bases spanning the gap. Germline V CDR1 and CDR2: SGHTA, FQGTGA. CDR3 length: 13 amino acids. The CDR3 protein is CASSLRGDDGYTF. In DNA, the CDR3 is TGTGCCAGCAGCTTAAGGGGTGATGATGGCTACACCTTC.

The gene calls are TRBV5-4 and TRBJ2-5; no definite D call. In germline, CDR1 is SGHNT, CDR2 YYREEE (reference sequence). The CDR3 length is 14 residues. With 1 base removed from V and 5 bases from J, the gap between germline ends came to 12 bases. The CDR3 loop is CASSLYDRKETQYF. CDR3 DNA sequence: TGTGCCAGCAGCTTGTACGACCGAAAGGAGACCCAGTACTTC.